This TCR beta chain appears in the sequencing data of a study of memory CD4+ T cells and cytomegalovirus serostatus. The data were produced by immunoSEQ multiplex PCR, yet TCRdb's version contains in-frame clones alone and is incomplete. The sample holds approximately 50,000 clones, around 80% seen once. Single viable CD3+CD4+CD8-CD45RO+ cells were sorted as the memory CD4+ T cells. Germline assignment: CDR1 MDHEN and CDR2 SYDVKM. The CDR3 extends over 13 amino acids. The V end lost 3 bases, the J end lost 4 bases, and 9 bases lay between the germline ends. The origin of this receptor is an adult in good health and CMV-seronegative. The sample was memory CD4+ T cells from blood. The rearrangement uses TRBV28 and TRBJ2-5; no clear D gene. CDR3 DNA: TGTGCCAGCAGTTTGACCACGAGAGAGACCCAGTACTTC. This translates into CASSLTTRETQYF. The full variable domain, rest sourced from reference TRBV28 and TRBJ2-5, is DVKVTQSSRYLVKRTGEKVFLECVQDMDHENMFWYRQDPGLGLRLIYFSYDVKMKEKGDIPEGYSVSREKKERFSLILESASTNQTSMYLCASSLTTRETQYFGPGTRLLVL.